This T cell receptor (beta chain) was profiled in a study of OX40 agonist ivuxolimab in advanced cancers. Sequenced by immunoSEQ multiplex PCR; TCRdb stores in-frame clones only, minus some. Among over 55,000 clones listed, 65% to 85% were seen once. Germline trimming cut 5 bases from V and 4 bases from J; bases unmatched to any gene: 10. This CDR3 comprises 15 residues. Germline V gives CDR1 LGHNT, CDR2 FRNRAP. The source material was CD4+ or CD8+ T cells sorted from blood, sampled in a trial of the OX40 agonist ivuxolimab. The chain has TRBV12-5 and TRBJ1-2, with 7 bases identical to TRBD1. The source is an adult with an advanced solid tumor such as melanoma, head and neck, liver or kidney cancer. CDR3 protein: CASGVTGFLIYGYTF. The CDR3 DNA reads as TGTGCTAGTGGTGTGACAGGGTTTCTCATCTATGGCTACACCTTC.